This T cell receptor beta chain was recorded in a study of neoadjuvant anti-PD-1 for oral cavity cancer. Described time point: after neoadjuvant nivolumab, at surgical resection. Here immunoSEQ multiplex PCR was the method, and the copy in TCRdb shows in-frame clones only, minus some. This sample carries roughly 9,500 clones, 55% to 75% of them seen once, and the ten largest clones take around 4%. V lost 6 bases to trimming and J lost 1 base, with 26 bases between them. Germline values: CDR1 SGHKS, CDR2 YYEKEE (reference sequence). The CDR3 is 18 amino acids. This sequence originates from a person between 35 and 79 years old with oral cavity squamous cell carcinoma. V and J are TRBV5-5 and TRBJ2-7, with D maybe TRBD2 (6 bases). The source material was PBMCs, sampled after nivolumab (anti-PD-1) treatment. CDR3 region: CASKKTWDSLSYSYEQYF. The CDR3 DNA is TGTGCCAGCAAAAAAACCTGGGACTCCTTATCATATTCCTACGAGCAGTACTTC.